The present TCR beta chain was sequenced within a study of beta chain features in type 1 diabetes. Study at large: All samples together contributed 90 million to 110 million sorted cells for examination. The study's findings and limits: A greater similarity of naive, central memory and Treg TCRB repertoires was seen among patients than among healthy donors. A pattern of fewer insertions and more deletions at VDJ junctions was seen in type 1 diabetes patients. TCRB CDR3s from Type 1 diabetes patients were moderately but significantly shorter in all four CD4+ subsets.

This clone was observed a few times. Its matching antigen is unknown. Donors contributed one heparinised blood draw apiece, averaging roughly 100 mL. Germline CDR1 reads SNHLY; CDR2 reads FYNNEI. The V and J ends lost 5 bases and 2 bases respectively, with 10 bases between them. This CDR3 spans 15 amino acids. The study reverse transcribed the entire isolated RNA, so it sequenced expressed TCRB transcripts. The assay was immunoSEQ multiplex PCR, and TCRdb's table has in-frame clones only and misses some. The sample includes around 710,000 clones, 9.5% to 15% of them seen just once. This sequence joins TRBV2 and TRBJ2-6; D perhaps matches TRBD1 (5 bases). The material sequenced was naive CD4+ T cells from blood. This TCR derives from a young man with type 1 diabetes. Here the CDR3 reads CASSLQETGANVLTF. The DNA of the CDR3 is TGTGCCAGCAGTCTACAGGAGACTGGGGCCAACGTCCTGACTTTC.